This T cell receptor beta chain was sequenced for a study of T cell responses to AZD1222 COVID-19 vaccine. Germline V CDR1 and CDR2: SGHTA, FQGNSA. Trimming shortened V by 4 bases and J by 1 base, and 22 bases separated the two germline ends. This CDR3 contains 18 residues. This table comes from immunoSEQ multiplex PCR, and its TCRdb copy is limited to in-frame clones, with some not included. The data hold about 93,000 clones, with 80% to 90% observed a single time. The chain employs TRBV7-2 and TRBJ1-1; possible D gene TRBD1, 6 bases. The sequencing used peripheral blood, collected 28 days after the second AZD1222 dose. This clonotype originated in an adult who received the AZD1222 COVID-19 vaccine. The CDR3 loop reads CASSSGGGRVRRNTEAFF. CDR3 in DNA: TGTGCCAGCAGCTCGGGGGGCGGGAGGGTTCGGAGGAACACTGAAGCTTTCTTT.